Shown below are 15 T cell receptor beta chains from a single sample sequenced in a study of blood T cell repertoires in COVID-19 (dated by TCRdb to the early 2020s). To prepare the library, the immunoSEQ multiplex PCR assay was applied. The clones in this table, taken by TCRdb from immuneACCESS, are in-frame only. Not every clone is retained; where verified, under half of the shortfall comes from an unresolved V gene, and the cause of the rest is unknown. This sample lists about 140,000 clones; roughly 86% were detected once. The ten largest clones capture about 8% of the sample. The source material was peripheral blood. These receptors all stem from a woman aged 60-75 years with acute or convalescent COVID-19.

This clone was detected a few times. The chain combines TRBV16 with TRBJ1-1; D not resolved. V lost 3 bases and J 4 bases, leaving 9 bases between the germline ends. This CDR3 comprises 13 residues. The germline V gene has CDR1 KGHSY and CDR2 FQNENV. This CDR3 reads CASSQGLGTEAFF. The CDR3 bases are TGTGCCAGCAGCCAGGGCTTAGGCACTGAAGCTTTCTTT. Filled out from reference TRBV16 and TRBJ1-1, the complete variable domain reads GEEVAQTPKHLVRGEGQKAKLYCAPIKGHSYVFWYQQVLKNEFKFLISFQNENVFDETGMPKERFSAKCLPNSPCSLEIQATKLEDSAVYFCASSQGLGTEAFFGQGTRLTVV.

In its sample, this clone was seen a few times. The J gene is TRBJ2-6, the V gene TRBV6-5; D call uncertain. CDR3 size: 15 residues. V lost 0 bases and J lost 0, with 3 bases in between. Germline V CDR1 and CDR2: MNHEY, SVGAGI. CDR3 bases: TGTGCCAGCAGTTACTCGAGCTCTGGGGCCAACGTCCTGACTTTC. It yields the protein CASSYSSSGANVLTF.

The chain carries TRBV27 and TRBJ2-7; 7 bases fit TRBD1. The junction had 4 bases not matched to a gene; V was cut back by 2 bases and J by 3 bases. The CDR3 is made up of 14 amino acids. CDR1 and CDR2 from the germline V gene are MNHEY and SMNVEV (reference sequence). CDR3 region: CASSLGQEFYEQYF. The DNA of the CDR3 is TGTGCCAGCAGTTTAGGACAGGAGTTCTACGAGCAGTACTTC.

The rearrangement joins TRBV11-3 to TRBJ2-7; 9 bases align to TRBD2. The CDR3 is 15 residues long. V lost 6 bases and J lost 5; bases outside the gene matches: 11. Looked up from germline, CDR1 is SGHNT and CDR2 is YENEEA. CDR3 in DNA: TGTGCCAGCAGGCATGCTGCGGGGGGGCCTAACGAGCAGTACTTC. It is translated as CASRHAAGGPNEQYF.

This sequence joins TRBV6-5 and TRBJ2-3; 9 positions agree with TRBD1. V lost 4 bases, J lost 0 bases, and 2 bases stayed unmatched. The CDR3 is 15 amino acids. CDR1 is MNHEY and CDR2 is SVGAGI in the germline V gene. The CDR3 loop is CASSSGTGSTDTQYF. CDR3 DNA: TGTGCCAGCAGTTCCGGGACAGGGAGCACAGATACGCAGTATTTT.

This clone was seen only once. The rearrangement links TRBV11-3 to TRBJ2-6; TRBD2 matches 7 bases. Losses at the gene ends were 4 bases for V and 1 base for J; bases not matched to a gene: 1. Germline CDR1 and CDR2: SGHNT and YENEEA. There are 15 residues in the CDR3. CDR3 region: CASSWEGSGANVLTF. The CDR3 DNA sequence: TGTGCCAGCAGCTGGGAGGGTTCTGGGGCCAACGTCCTGACTTTC.

The chain joins TRBV7-2 to TRBJ1-2, with D hard to call. V lost 6 bases, J lost 8 bases, and 19 bases lay in between. The CDR3 covers 14 residues. Per the germline V gene, CDR1 is SGHTA and CDR2 is FQGNSA. Here the CDR3 reads CASSFLGQLGGYTF. CDR3 nucleotide sequence: TGTGCCAGCAGTTTTCTTGGGCAGCTCGGAGGCTACACCTTC.

The chain carries TRBV6-5 and TRBJ2-7; the match to TRBD2 covers 7 bases. Germline lookup yields CDR1 MNHEY and CDR2 SVGAGI. The CDR3 consists of 15 residues. The ends lost 5 bases at V and 3 bases at J; junction bases unmatched: 10. Here the CDR3 reads CASSPSLARGYEQYF. CDR3 bases: TGTGCCAGCAGTCCATCACTAGCGCGTGGCTACGAGCAGTACTTC.

This clone was counted between two and nine times. This rearrangement joins TRBV3-1 (or the pseudogene TRBV3-2) to TRBJ2-2, with 7 bases matching TRBD1. Germline loops: CDR1 LGHDT, CDR2 YNNKEL (reference sequence). This CDR3 has 14 amino acids. The ends lost 3 bases at V and 6 bases at J; junction bases unmatched: 4. The CDR3 DNA follows: TGTGCCAGCAGCCAGTTACAGGGGTCCGGGGAGCTGTTTTTT. Translated: CASSQLQGSGELFF.

The V and J genes are TRBV10-1 and TRBJ2-3; 9 bases are shared with TRBD2. After removal of 3 bases from V and 3 bases from J, the junction contained 4 bases not matched to a gene. This CDR3 region has 15 residues. Germline assignment: CDR1 WNHNN and CDR2 SYGVQD (reference sequence). The CDR3 bases are TGCGCCAGCAGTGATCCTAGCGGGGTTACAGATACGCAGTATTTT. Residues: CASSDPSGVTDTQYF.

The J gene is TRBJ2-1, the V gene TRBV7-2; 8 positions match TRBD1. Per germline, CDR1 SGHTA and CDR2 FQGNSA. Unmatched junction bases numbered 6, after V lost 1 base and J lost 4 bases. The CDR3 spans 16 residues. This chain's CDR3 is CASSLESQGAYNEQFF. In DNA, the CDR3 is TGTGCCAGCAGCTTAGAGTCCCAGGGGGCTTACAATGAGCAGTTCTTC.

The V gene is TRBV7-3, the J gene TRBJ1-6, with D possibly being TRBD1 (5 bases). The CDR3 spans 16 residues. CDR1 is SGHTA and CDR2 is FQGTGA in the germline V gene. The V and J ends lost 3 bases and 0 bases respectively, with 9 bases between them. The CDR3 protein is CASSFQGPSYNSPLHF. CDR3 nucleotides: TGTGCCAGCAGCTTCCAGGGCCCCTCCTATAATTCACCCCTCCACTTT.

There are a few counts of this clone. The chain combines TRBV24-1 with TRBJ1-5; no reliable D call. In germline, CDR1 is KGHDR, CDR2 SFDVKD. V was trimmed by 7 bases and J by 2 bases, leaving 8 bases between them. The CDR3 sequence is 13 residues long. The CDR3 loop is CATSLEGNQPQHF. CDR3 nucleotide sequence: TGTGCCACCAGCCTAGAGGGCAATCAGCCCCAGCATTTT.

The rearrangement uses TRBV7-2 and TRBJ1-5; no reliable D call. The CDR3 consists of 14 residues. Germline loops: CDR1 SGHTA, CDR2 FQGNSA. Trimming removed 0 bases at V and 7 bases at J, with 10 bases between. CDR3 nucleotide sequence: TGTGCCAGCAGCTTAGCAGGGCCGGGGCAGCCCCAGCATTTT. This encodes CASSLAGPGQPQHF.

CDR3 sequence (DNA): TGTGCCAGCAGCTTAGTACAGGGGAAGTACGAGCAGTACTTC. It yields the protein CASSLVQGKYEQYF. The chain couples TRBV7-2 to TRBJ2-7, with 7 bases identical to TRBD1. J lost 4 bases, V lost 1 base, and 4 bases had no gene match. Germline V CDR1 and CDR2: SGHTA, FQGNSA. The CDR3 is made up of 14 amino acids.